One sample yielded the 32 T cell receptor beta chains listed below, sequenced in a study of cytomegalovirus exposure and HLA in healthy donors. Researchers ran the PCR with 60 Vbeta and 13 Jbeta primers. Assay: immunoSEQ multiplex PCR; the TCRdb copy retains only in-frame clones and omits some. The table lists nearly 110,000 clones, over 60% of them singletons, with 4.2% in the top ten. Sequencing was carried out using PBMCs. The receptors were sampled from a male donor in good health and CMV-seronegative.

The chain is built from TRBV10-2 and TRBJ2-7, with D possibly matching TRBD2 (6 bases). Germline CDR1 and CDR2: WSHSY and SAAADI. This CDR3 comprises 11 residues. V was cut by 8 bases and J by 3 bases, with 8 bases left in between. The chain's CDR3 is CASAGHYEQYF. The CDR3 nucleotides read TGCGCCAGCGCGGGGCACTACGAGCAGTACTTC.

This chain connects TRBV5-4 to TRBJ2-1; TRBD2 matches at 10 bases. This CDR3 has 15 amino acids. Germline CDR1 SGHNT, CDR2 YYREEE (reference sequence). With V trimmed by 4 bases and J by 3 bases, 4 bases remained unmatched. CDR3: CASSVRTSGYNEQFF. CDR3 DNA sequence: TGTGCCAGCAGCGTCAGGACTAGCGGCTACAATGAGCAGTTCTTC.

The sample holds a few counts of this clone. The V call is TRBV5-6, the J call TRBJ2-5, with 11 bases matching TRBD1. The germline V gene encodes CDR1 SGHDT and CDR2 YYEEEE. V dropped 0 bases and J dropped 5; count of bases not matched to a gene: 6. The CDR3 consists of 16 residues. CDR3 bases: TGTGCCAGCAGCTTGGTAGGACAGGGGGCCCGGGAGACCCAGTACTTC. Translated: CASSLVGQGARETQYF.

The chain recombines TRBV30 with TRBJ1-5; 7 nucleotides align to TRBD1. The CDR3 spans 13 residues. Per germline, CDR1 GTSNPN and CDR2 SVGIG (reference sequence). V lost 5 bases, J lost 4 bases, and 5 bases stayed unmatched. The CDR3: CAWASGQNQPQHF. The CDR3 DNA reads TGTGCCTGGGCATCGGGACAGAATCAGCCCCAGCATTTT.

The chain carries TRBV29-1 and TRBJ2-1; TRBD1 agrees at 7 bases. Germline values: CDR1 SQVTM, CDR2 ANQGSEA. This CDR3 is 14 amino acids long. Germline trimming cut 7 bases from V and 8 bases from J; bases unmatched to any gene: 14. The chain's CDR3 is CSARRRDSSDEQFF. Here the CDR3 DNA reads TGCAGCGCCCGTCGCCGGGACAGTTCCGATGAGCAGTTCTTC.

The chain is built from TRBV29-1 and TRBJ2-5; 7 bases fit TRBD1. Judging by the DNA end, TRBJ2-7 fits better; the J call may be wrong. Germline values: CDR1 SQVTM, CDR2 ANQGSEA. This CDR3 contains 13 residues. CDR3 residues: CSVATGQSYEQYF. In DNA, the CDR3 is TGCAGCGTTGCTACGGGACAGAGCTACGAGCAGTACTTC.

This clone turned up a few times. The chain carries TRBV5-1 and TRBJ1-1; a possible D gene is TRBD1 (6 bases). The CDR3 extends over 13 amino acids. Germline-derived CDR1 and CDR2 are SGHRS and YFSETQ. Trimming shortened V by 5 bases and J by 2 bases, and 10 bases separated the two germline ends. The CDR3 DNA is TGCGCCAGCAGTCCGGACAGTAACACTGAAGCTTTCTTT. It yields the protein CASSPDSNTEAFF.

V is TRBV11-2 and J is TRBJ2-7; 7 bases align to TRBD2. From germline, CDR1 is SGHAT and CDR2 FQNNGV. This CDR3 contains 14 residues. V lost 5 bases, J lost 2 bases, and 6 bases stayed unmatched. CDR3 DNA: TGTGCCAGCAGCCCTCGGGGAGGGACCTACGAGCAGTACTTC. This sequence encodes CASSPRGGTYEQYF.

This clone was observed once. The chain joins TRBV7-9 to TRBJ2-7; 7 bases match TRBD1. Germline CDR1 is SEHNR and CDR2 is FQNEAQ (reference sequence). V lost 10 bases and J lost 3; bases outside the gene matches: 21. The CDR3 is 17 amino acids. The CDR3 DNA sequence: TGTGCCACCTCAGCCCCTAGGGGGCGGGTGTCAATCTACGAGCAGTACTTC. This codes for CATSAPRGRVSIYEQYF.

The CDR3 loop reads CASKWTSQTYNEQFF. The CDR3, as DNA: TGTGCCAGCAAATGGACTAGCCAAACCTACAATGAGCAGTTCTTC. The chain couples TRBV27 to TRBJ2-1; 8 nucleotides align to TRBD2. The CDR3 totals 15 residues. The germline CDR1 and CDR2 sequences are MNHEY and SMNVEV (reference sequence). Germline trimming cut 7 bases from V and 2 bases from J; bases unmatched to any gene: 7.

The gene calls are TRBV9 and TRBJ2-5, with 9 nucleotides matching TRBD2. The CDR3 totals 15 residues. After removal of 3 bases from V and 4 bases from J, the junction contained 7 bases not matched to a gene. CDR1 and CDR2 from the germline V gene are SGDLS and YYNGEE. The CDR3 nucleotides are TGTGCCAGCAGCGCCTCGGGACTAGCTCTAGAGACCCAGTACTTC. It translates to CASSASGLALETQYF. Variable domain in full (rest from reference TRBV9 and TRBJ2-5): DSGVTQTPKHLITATGQRVTLRCSPRSGDLSVYWYQQSLDQGLQFLIQYYNGEERAKGNILERFSAQQFPDLHSELNLSSLELGDSALYFCASSASGLALETQYFGPGTRLLVL.

The chain has TRBV28 and TRBJ1-2, with 9 bases lining up with TRBD1. The CDR3 is 16 residues long. J was trimmed by 4 bases and V by 6 bases; bases with no gene match: 12. Germline values: CDR1 MDHEN, CDR2 SYDVKM. This chain's CDR3 is CASRHSSQGAAYGYTF. The CDR3 bases are TGTGCCAGCAGACACTCCTCACAGGGGGCAGCCTATGGCTACACCTTC.

This chain joins TRBV15 and TRBJ1-5; 9 bases fit TRBD1. The junction had 3 bases not matched to a gene; V was cut back by 5 bases and J by 4 bases. Germline V gene lookup returns CDR1 LNHNV and CDR2 YYDKDF (reference sequence). The CDR3 runs to 14 residues. In nucleotides, the CDR3 is TGTGCCACCAGCCTCGACAGGGGGAATCAGCCCCAGCATTTT. Protein sequence: CATSLDRGNQPQHF.

This clone occurred a few times. V and J are TRBV5-6 and TRBJ2-1; no clear D. This CDR3 is built from 14 residues. CDR1 and CDR2 (germline): SGHDT, YYEEEE. The V end lost 0 bases, the J end lost 6 bases, and 10 bases lay between the germline ends. CDR3 nucleotides: TGTGCCAGCAGCTTGGAAATAGAGGCCAATGAGCAGTTCTTC. Its protein product is CASSLEIEANEQFF.

The chain joins TRBV21-1 to TRBJ2-5; the table's D call TRBD2 went unverified against the DNA. TRBV21-1 represents a pseudogene. This CDR3 region has 12 residues. Here the CDR3 reads CASSNSGETQYF. The CDR3 nucleotides are TGTGCCAGCAGCAATAGCGGAGAGACCCAGTACTTC.

The rearrangement links TRBV10-1 to TRBJ2-7; D not certain. Germline V lookup: CDR1 WNHNN, CDR2 SYGVQD (reference sequence). This CDR3 is 11 amino acids long. V shed 3 bases and J shed 3 bases, with 3 bases lying between them. This chain's CDR3 is CASSDGYEQYF. In DNA form, the CDR3 reads TGCGCCAGCAGTGACGGCTACGAGCAGTACTTC.

This clone was picked up one time. V usage is TRBV4-2 and J usage is TRBJ2-5; 12 bases line up with TRBD2. The ends lost 6 bases at V and 2 bases at J; junction bases unmatched: 4. The CDR3 runs to 15 residues. From germline, CDR1 is LGHNA and CDR2 YNFKEQ. CDR3 protein: CASRALAGGQETQYF. The CDR3 coding sequence is TGTGCCAGCAGAGCTCTAGCGGGAGGGCAAGAGACCCAGTACTTC.

V is TRBV19 and J is TRBJ1-5; 7 nucleotides agree with TRBD1. Looked up from germline, CDR1 is LNHDA and CDR2 is SQIVND (reference sequence). The CDR3 length is 19 residues. Germline trimming cut 7 bases from V and 3 bases from J; bases unmatched to any gene: 21. CDR3 region: CASKPDLTGTLLDNQPQHF. The CDR3, as DNA: TGTGCCAGTAAACCCGACCTGACAGGGACCCTTCTTGACAATCAGCCCCAGCATTTT. Supplemented by reference TRBV19 and TRBJ1-5, the full variable domain reads DGGITQSPKYLFRKEGQNVTLSCEQNLNHDAMYWYRQDPGQGLRLIYYSQIVNDFQKGDIAEGYSVSREKKESFPLTVTSAQKNPTAFYLCASKPDLTGTLLDNQPQHFGDGTRLSIL.

The chain combines TRBV5-5 with TRBJ2-7; a weak D match, TRBD2 (5 bases). Deletions cut 4 bases from V and 0 bases from J, with 20 bases between. The CDR3 is made up of 17 amino acids. Germline CDR1 and CDR2: SGHKS and YYEKEE (reference sequence). This CDR3 is CASSARAQVFSSYEQYF. CDR3 DNA: TGTGCCAGCAGCGCGCGGGCCCAGGTATTCTCCTCCTACGAGCAGTACTTC.

Only a few counts were recorded for this clone. V gene TRBV7-8 combines with J gene TRBJ1-2; 7 positions match TRBD1. The CDR3 spans 14 residues. V lost 2 bases and J lost 8; bases outside the gene matches: 8. The V gene's germline CDR1 is SGHVS and CDR2 FQNEAQ. CDR3: CASSLIAGQNGYTF. The CDR3 DNA sequence: TGTGCCAGCAGCTTAATTGCGGGACAGAACGGCTACACCTTC.

This clone was observed a single time. CDR3 sequence: CASRTGTSGRANEQFF. In nucleotides, the CDR3 is TGCGCCAGCAGAACCGGGACTAGCGGGAGGGCCAATGAGCAGTTCTTC. This chain joins TRBV10-2 and TRBJ2-1; TRBD2 matches 16 bases. V trimming: 6 bases; J trimming: 6 bases; junction bases outside the gene matches: 5. The CDR3 spans 16 residues. Germline V gives CDR1 WSHSY, CDR2 SAAADI.

The chain combines TRBV10-1 with TRBJ2-7; a weak D match, TRBD2 (6 bases). Trimming left V 11 bases short and J 3 bases short, with 20 bases between. The germline gives CDR1 WNHNN, CDR2 SYGVQD (reference sequence). The CDR3 has 14 amino acids. The CDR3 loop is CAVSGVQDYYEQYF. CDR3 bases: TGCGCCGTATCGGGGGTACAGGACTACTACGAGCAGTACTTC.

The gene calls are TRBV9 and TRBJ2-7; 10 positions match TRBD2. V lost 0 bases, J lost 5 bases, and 5 bases stayed unmatched. The length of the CDR3 is 15 residues. Germline values: CDR1 SGDLS, CDR2 YYNGEE. CDR3 nucleotides: TGTGCCAGCAGCGTAGATCTAGCGGGAGAAGACGAGCAGTACTTC. Amino acid sequence: CASSVDLAGEDEQYF.

In this sample, this clone turned up once. The rearrangement uses TRBV6-1 and TRBJ2-7, with unresolved D. This CDR3 is 13 amino acids long. Germline lookup yields CDR1 MNHNS and CDR2 SASEGT. V lost 7 bases, J lost 3 bases, and 13 bases lay in between. The CDR3 nucleotides read TGTGCCAGCAACCCAGCGACGGACTACGAGCAGTACTTC. Translating gives CASNPATDYEQYF.

The chain joins TRBV7-9 to TRBJ1-1; D possibly corresponds to TRBD1 (5 bases). Germline assignment: CDR1 SEHNR and CDR2 FQNEAQ (reference sequence). V was trimmed by 2 bases and J by 2 bases, leaving 6 bases between them. CDR3 length: 13 residues. CDR3: CASSLQGNTEAFF. The CDR3 nucleotides read TGTGCCAGCAGCTTACAGGGTAACACTGAAGCTTTCTTT.

The chain uses TRBV30 and TRBJ2-5, with a weak D call TRBD1 (6 bases). Trimming took 0 bases from V and 1 from J, leaving 12 bases between them. From germline, CDR1 is GTSNPN and CDR2 SVGIG (reference sequence). CDR3 size: 15 residues. The CDR3 reads CAWSVQQQGQETQYF. CDR3 nucleotide sequence: TGTGCCTGGAGTGTACAGCAACAGGGCCAAGAGACCCAGTACTTC.

The rearrangement uses TRBV15 and TRBJ2-1; TRBD1 matches at 7 bases. The germline CDR1 and CDR2 sequences are LNHNV and YYDKDF (reference sequence). This CDR3 spans 15 amino acids. After removal of 0 bases from V and 9 bases from J, the junction contained 8 bases not matched to a gene. The CDR3 loop is CATSRDPGGIREQFF. In DNA, the CDR3 is TGTGCCACCAGCAGAGACCCAGGGGGAATTCGTGAGCAGTTCTTC.

A single count supports this clone. V and J are TRBV14 and TRBJ2-7; 10 bases are a match to TRBD1. CDR1 SGHDN and CDR2 FVKESK come from the germline V gene. V lost 2 bases to trimming and J lost 6 bases; unmatched junction nucleotides: 4. This CDR3 is built from 14 residues. In DNA form, the CDR3 reads TGTGCCAGCAGCCAAACCGGGACAGGGGCCGAGCAGTACTTC. It specifies CASSQTGTGAEQYF.

The V gene is TRBV5-6, the J gene TRBJ2-1; TRBD2 is a possible D gene (5 bases). Germline V gene sequence: CDR1 SGHDT, CDR2 YYEEEE. Trimming pared 2 bases from V and 7 bases from J, leaving 13 bases between. The CDR3 runs to 14 residues. This CDR3 reads CASSFPTRLNEQFF. CDR3 nucleotide sequence: TGTGCCAGCAGCTTCCCCACTAGGTTGAATGAGCAGTTCTTC.

The V call is TRBV9, the J call TRBJ2-5; 7 nucleotides match TRBD2. The CDR3 has 16 amino acids. Germline CDR1 is SGDLS and CDR2 is YYNGEE. Losses at the gene ends were 3 bases for V and 11 bases for J; bases not matched to a gene: 19. CDR3 region: CASSGPPGGSVGGQYF. The CDR3, as DNA: TGTGCCAGCAGCGGACCCCCAGGAGGGAGTGTGGGGGGGCAGTACTTC.

In this sample, this clone turned up a few times. This chain joins TRBV6-1 and TRBJ2-1; 7 bases agree with TRBD2. The CDR3 spans 12 residues. V shed 7 bases, J shed 10 bases, and the junction held 7 bases outside the gene matches. The germline CDR1 and CDR2 sequences are MNHNS and SASEGT. The CDR3: CASTPSGIEQFF. The DNA for the CDR3 is TGTGCCAGCACTCCCAGCGGGATCGAGCAGTTCTTC.

This chain connects TRBV29-1 to TRBJ2-7, with D unclear. CDR3 size: 11 residues. The V gene lost 6 bases and the J gene lost 4 bases, with 10 bases spanning the gap. Germline lookup yields CDR1 SQVTM and CDR2 ANQGSEA. Written as DNA, the CDR3 is TGCAGCGTGCGCCAGGCATACGAGCAGTACTTC. Its translation is CSVRQAYEQYF.